This TCR beta chain emerged from a study of response to subunit inactivated influenza vaccine. The CDR3 contains 11 residues. CDR1 is MDHEN, CDR2 SYDVKM, per germline. V was clipped by 5 bases and J by 7 bases, with 9 bases between them. The sample holds a few counts of this clonotype. TCRdb passed the RT-PCR reads through MiXCR, listing each CDR3 protein once. Among some 850,000 distinct CDR3 sequences listed, roughly 20% were seen once. Material: PBMCs from blood, obtained more than 4 days after vaccination. J is TRBJ2-7 and V is TRBV28; D is unclear. This TCR came from a man between 45 and 60 years old who received an inactivated influenza vaccine. CDR3 region: CASSPRREQYF. Written as DNA, the CDR3 is TGTGCCAGCAGTCCCCGCAGGGAGCAGTACTTC.